This T cell receptor beta chain comes out of a study of blood T cell repertoires in COVID-19. At the level of the study: Sites in the United States, Italy and Spain provided acute and convalescent COVID-19 samples. T cells, B-cell-depleted T cells, or PBMCs provided the cDNA or gDNA that served as material.

J gave up 8 bases and V 2 bases, and 6 bases lay outside the gene matches. The germline gives CDR1 MNHNS, CDR2 SASEGT. There are 14 residues in the CDR3. Per the original methods: Reference gene primer amplification yielded estimated nucleated cell counts. Measured with immunoSEQ multiplex PCR; TCRdb has only the in-frame clones, and not every one. V, J and clone size are taken as reported in that table, and D and trimming were inferred from the DNA itself. This sample has some 180,000 clones, with more than 75% found just once. The source of this sequence is a woman between 50 and 59 years old with active or convalescent COVID-19. J is TRBJ1-2 and V is TRBV6-1; TRBD1 matches at 9 bases. Sample: peripheral blood. CDR3 coding DNA: TGTGCCAGCAGTGAATCGGGACAGGGTAGGGGCTACACCTTC. Its protein product is CASSESGQGRGYTF.